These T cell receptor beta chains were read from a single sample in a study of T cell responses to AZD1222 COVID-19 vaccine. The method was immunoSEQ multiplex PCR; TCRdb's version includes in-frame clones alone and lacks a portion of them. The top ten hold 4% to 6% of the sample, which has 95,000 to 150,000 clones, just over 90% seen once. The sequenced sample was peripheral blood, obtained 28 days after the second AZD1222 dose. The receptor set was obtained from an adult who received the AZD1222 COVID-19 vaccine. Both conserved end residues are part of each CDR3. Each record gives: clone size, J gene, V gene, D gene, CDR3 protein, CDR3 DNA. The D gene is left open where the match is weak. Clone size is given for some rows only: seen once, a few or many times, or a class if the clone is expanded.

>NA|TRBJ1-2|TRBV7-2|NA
CASSSSQGQGGYTF
TGTGCCAGCAGCTCCTCACAGGGTCAGGGTGGCTACACCTTC
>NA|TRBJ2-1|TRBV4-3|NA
CASSQEWTDNEQFF
TGCGCCAGCAGCCAAGAATGGACCGACAATGAGCAGTTCTTC
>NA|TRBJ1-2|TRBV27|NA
CASSLSPSVNLGVRLGGYTF
TGTGCCAGCAGTTTATCCCCTTCGGTCAATTTGGGGGTAAGGTTGGGTGGCTACACCTTC
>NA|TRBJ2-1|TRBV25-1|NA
CASSISAYEQFF
TGTGCCAGCAGTATTTCGGCATACGAGCAGTTCTTC
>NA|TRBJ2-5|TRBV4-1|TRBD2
CASSQEVRGGVPETQYF
TGCGCCAGCAGCCAAGAAGTGCGGGGGGGCGTCCCAGAGACCCAGTACTTC
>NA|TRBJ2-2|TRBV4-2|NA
CASSQDRTDTGELFF
TGTGCCAGCAGCCAAGATAGGACTGACACCGGGGAGCTGTTTTTT
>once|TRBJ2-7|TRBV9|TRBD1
CASSVVLTGVNSYEQYF
TGTGCCAGCAGCGTAGTACTCACAGGGGTTAACTCCTACGAGCAGTACTTC
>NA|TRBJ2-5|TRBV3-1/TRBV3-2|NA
CASSHRQFQETQYF
TGTGCCAGCAGCCACAGACAGTTCCAAGAGACCCAGTACTTC
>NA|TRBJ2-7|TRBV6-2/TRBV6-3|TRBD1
CASSYTNSGGYEQYF
TGTGCCAGCAGTTACACTAATTCAGGGGGCTACGAGCAGTACTTC
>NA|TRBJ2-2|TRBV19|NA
CASSISLPSTGELFF
TGTGCCAGTAGTATTAGCCTTCCCTCCACCGGGGAGCTGTTTTTT
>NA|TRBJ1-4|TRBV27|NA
CASSLSGSLNEKLFF
TGTGCCAGCAGTTTATCGGGCAGCTTAAATGAAAAACTGTTTTTT
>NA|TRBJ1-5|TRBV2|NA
CASSGVSDSYQPQHF
TGTGCCAGCAGTGGGGTATCGGACAGCTATCAGCCCCAGCATTTT
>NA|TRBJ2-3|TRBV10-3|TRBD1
CASRDRSSDTQYF
TGTGCCTCCCGGGACAGAAGTTCAGATACGCAGTATTTT
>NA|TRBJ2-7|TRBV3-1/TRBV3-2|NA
CASSRNWDPQSSYEQYF
TGTGCCAGCAGCCGAAACTGGGACCCCCAGAGCTCCTACGAGCAGTACTTC
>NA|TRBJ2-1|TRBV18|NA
CASSSTIPSDEQFF
TGTGCCAGCTCCTCTACCATCCCAAGCGATGAGCAGTTCTTC
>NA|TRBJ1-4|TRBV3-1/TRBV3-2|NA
CASSRGALTNEKLFF
TGTGCCAGCAGCCGGGGGGCGTTGACTAATGAAAAACTGTTTTTT
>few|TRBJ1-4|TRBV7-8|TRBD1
CASRPRTGRKLFF
TGTGCCAGCAGACCCCGGACAGGGAGAAAACTGTTTTTT
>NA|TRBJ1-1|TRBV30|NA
CAWSQRGGTEAFF
TGTGCCTGGAGTCAACGCGGGGGCACTGAAGCTTTCTTT
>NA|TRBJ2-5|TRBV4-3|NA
CASSQGVGAGETQYF
TGCGCCAGCAGCCAAGGAGTCGGGGCCGGGGAGACCCAGTACTTC
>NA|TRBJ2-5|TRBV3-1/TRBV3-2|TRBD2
CASSVYGREAGETQYF
TGTGCCAGCAGCGTATATGGGCGGGAGGCCGGGGAGACCCAGTACTTC
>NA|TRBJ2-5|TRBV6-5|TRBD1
CASSYGGQGQETQYF
TGTGCCAGCAGTTACGGGGGACAGGGGCAAGAGACCCAGTACTTC
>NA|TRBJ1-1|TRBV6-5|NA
CASTPPGQRTEAFF
TGTGCCAGCACCCCGCCAGGGCAACGGACTGAAGCTTTCTTT
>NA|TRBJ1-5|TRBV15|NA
CATSSGQINQPQHF
TGTGCCACCAGCAGCGGACAGATTAATCAGCCCCAGCATTTT
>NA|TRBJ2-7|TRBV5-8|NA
CASSLGAGQTYEQYF
TGTGCCAGCAGCTTGGGAGCGGGACAGACCTACGAGCAGTACTTC
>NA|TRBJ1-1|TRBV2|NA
CASGWTAMNTEAFF
TGTGCCAGCGGCTGGACAGCCATGAACACTGAAGCTTTCTTT
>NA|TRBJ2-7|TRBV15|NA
CATSRTRRGNVDEQYF
TGTGCCACCAGCAGAACCCGGCGGGGCAACGTGGACGAGCAGTACTTC
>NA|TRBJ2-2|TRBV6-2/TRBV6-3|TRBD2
CASSPGTSGLYTGELFF
TGTGCCAGCAGTCCAGGGACTAGCGGATTATACACCGGGGAGCTGTTTTTT
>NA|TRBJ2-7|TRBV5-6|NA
CASTPMWLRALGEQYF
TGTGCCAGCACCCCTATGTGGTTGCGGGCCCTCGGCGAGCAGTACTTC
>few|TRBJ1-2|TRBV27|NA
CASRGGRGYGYTF
TGTGCCAGTCGTGGCGGGCGTGGCTATGGCTACACCTTC
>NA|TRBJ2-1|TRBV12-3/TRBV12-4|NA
CASSLVGDEQFF
TGTGCCAGCAGTTTAGTCGGGGATGAGCAGTTCTTC
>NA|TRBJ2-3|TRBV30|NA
CAWSYTDTQYF
TGTGCCTGGAGTTACACAGATACGCAGTATTTT
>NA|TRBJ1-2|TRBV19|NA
CASTPTTANYGYTF
TGTGCCAGTACCCCGACTACTGCTAACTATGGCTACACCTTC
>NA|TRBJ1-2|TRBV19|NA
CASSGTDYGYTF
TGTGCCAGTTCCGGGACGGACTATGGCTACACCTTC
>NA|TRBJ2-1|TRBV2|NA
CASSEYTRSYNEQFF
TGTGCCAGCAGTGAGTACACCCGCTCCTACAATGAGCAGTTCTTC
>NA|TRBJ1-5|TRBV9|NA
CASSRGRGDQPQHF
TGTGCCAGCAGCCGTGGTAGGGGTGATCAGCCCCAGCATTTT
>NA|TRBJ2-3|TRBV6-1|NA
CASSDRWVSDTQYF
TGTGCCAGCAGTGATCGATGGGTCTCAGATACGCAGTATTTT
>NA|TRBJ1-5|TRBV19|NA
CASSIVTGGNQPQHF
TGTGCCAGTAGTATAGTGACAGGAGGCAATCAGCCCCAGCATTTT
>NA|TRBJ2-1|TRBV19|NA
CASSKSGQSTTEQFF
TGTGCCAGTAGTAAGTCGGGACAATCTACAACTGAGCAGTTCTTC
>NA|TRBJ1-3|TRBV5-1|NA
CASSPGGFPGNTIYF
TGCGCCAGCAGCCCGGGCGGCTTTCCTGGAAACACCATATATTTT